One sample yielded the 18 T cell receptor beta chains listed below, sequenced in a study of cytomegalovirus exposure and HLA in healthy donors (dated by TCRdb to about 2017). Library preparation employed the immunoSEQ multiplex PCR assay. For the multiplex PCR, a mixture combining 60 forward primers for TCR Vbeta segments and 13 reverse primers for TCR Jbeta segments was used. As stored in TCRdb, this immuneACCESS dataset retains in-frame rearrangements with V and J assigned. A fraction of the clones does not appear; measured against another copy, unresolved V genes explain less than half of the discrepancy, and the remainder lacks a known reason. The sample table lists around 92,000 clones, approximately 75% of them with a count of one. The top ten constitute around an eighth of the sample. Sequencing was carried out using PBMCs. The source is a woman in her sixties or seventies in good health and CMV-seropositive.

This chain uses TRBV5-1 with TRBJ2-2, with D maybe TRBD2 (5 bases). Trimming pared 4 bases from V and 0 bases from J, leaving 13 bases between. The germline V gene encodes CDR1 SGHRS and CDR2 YFSETQ. This CDR3 is built from 16 residues. The CDR3 DNA reads as TGCGCCAGCAGCAGACTACTGGGTGCGAACACCGGGGAGCTGTTTTTT. Its protein is CASSRLLGANTGELFF.

This clone has a handful of counts. CDR3 nucleotide sequence: TGTGCCAGCAGTCATCTGACAGGGAGGACCAATGAGCAGTTCTTC. Translating it yields CASSHLTGRTNEQFF. The rearrangement joins TRBV9 to TRBJ2-1; D might be TRBD1 (7 bases). Germline CDR1 and CDR2: SGDLS and YYNGEE. V was clipped by 5 bases and J by 6 bases, with 18 bases between them. The CDR3 loop spans 15 amino acids.

The V call is TRBV5-1, the J call TRBJ2-5, with D possibly being TRBD1 (6 bases). The DNA end is more similar to TRBJ2-7, so the J call may be wrong. There are 14 residues in the CDR3. The germline gives CDR1 SGHRS, CDR2 YFSETQ. This CDR3 reads CASSGRGSTYEQYF. CDR3 coding DNA: TGCGCCAGCAGCGGAAGGGGGAGCACCTACGAGCAGTACTTC.

V and J are TRBV5-1 and TRBJ2-5, with D possibly TRBD2 on 5 matching bases. V was clipped by 3 bases and J by 0 bases, with 9 bases between them. The CDR3 contains 14 residues. Germline V gene data show CDR1 as SGHRS and CDR2 as YFSETQ. This chain's CDR3 is CASSWASNQETQYF. The CDR3 DNA sequence: TGCGCCAGCAGCTGGGCTAGCAACCAAGAGACCCAGTACTTC.

The chain carries TRBV9 and TRBJ2-1, with TRBD2 matching 7 bases. V shed 2 bases and J 7 bases; nucleotides not matched to a gene: 6. The CDR3 totals 14 residues. Germline CDR1 and CDR2: SGDLS and YYNGEE. The CDR3 coding sequence is TGTGCCAGCAGCGTCACGGGAGGAAGAAATGAGCAGTTCTTC. Translating gives CASSVTGGRNEQFF.

This chain joins TRBV29-1 and TRBJ1-1; 8 nucleotides line up with TRBD1. The CDR3 has 13 residues. V gave up 5 bases and J gave up 5 bases; unmatched junction bases: 7. The germline V gene has CDR1 SQVTM and CDR2 ANQGSEA. The CDR3 reads CSVSSTGETEAFF. The CDR3 DNA reads TGCAGCGTTTCGTCGACAGGGGAAACTGAAGCTTTCTTT.

V usage is TRBV10-3 and J usage is TRBJ2-7, with TRBD2 identical over 8 bases. This CDR3 contains 17 residues. CDR1 and CDR2 (germline): ENHRY, SYGVKD. With 2 bases clipped from V and 4 bases from J, the junction kept 13 bases outside the gene matches. The CDR3: CAISEPPGGGIGYEQYF. The DNA for the CDR3 is TGTGCCATCAGTGAGCCCCCGGGGGGGGGAATCGGGTACGAGCAGTACTTC.

This clone was detected only a few times. CDR3 in amino acids: CASSLVGGGYADTQYF. In DNA, the CDR3 is TGTGCCAGCAGCTTAGTGGGAGGGGGTTATGCAGATACGCAGTATTTT. The gene calls are TRBV11-2 and TRBJ2-3; tentative D call: TRBD2 (7 bases). Per the germline V gene, CDR1 is SGHAT and CDR2 is FQNNGV. The V and J ends lost 1 base and 4 bases respectively, with 15 bases between them. This CDR3 has 16 amino acids. Full variable domain (rest looked up from reference TRBV11-2 and TRBJ2-3): EAGVAQSPRYKIIEKRQSVAFWCNPISGHATLYWYQQILGQGPKLLIQFQNNGVVDDSQLPKDRFSAERLKGVDSTLKIQPAKLEDSAVYLCASSLVGGGYADTQYFGPGTRLTVL.

This CDR3 is CASSPLGQVSGNTIYF. For the CDR3, the DNA is TGTGCCAGCAGCCCACTGGGACAGGTCTCTGGAAACACCATATATTTT. This sequence joins TRBV9 and TRBJ1-3, with 8 bases aligning to TRBD1. Trimming took 4 bases from V and 0 from J; bases not matched to a gene: 6. The germline gives CDR1 SGDLS, CDR2 YYNGEE. This CDR3 spans 16 amino acids.

This clone was recorded a few times. The chain joins TRBV7-8 to TRBJ2-7, with 7 bases that match TRBD1. Germline V CDR1 and CDR2: SGHVS, FQNEAQ. CDR3 length equals 18 residues. Trimming at V came to 2 bases and at J to 2 bases, leaving 15 bases not matched to a gene. The CDR3 nucleotides read TGTGCCAGCAGCTTAAGGGGAGAGACAGGGCCCATCCCCTACGAGCAGTACTTC. Amino acid sequence: CASSLRGETGPIPYEQYF.

The gene calls are TRBV6-6 and TRBJ2-3; no reliable D call. Germline CDR1 reads MNHNY; CDR2 reads SVGAGI (reference sequence). Trimming removed 6 bases at V and 2 bases at J, with 6 bases between. This CDR3 region has 12 residues. The CDR3 loop reads CASSQSTDTQYF. The DNA of the CDR3 is TGTGCCAGCAGCCAGTCCACAGATACGCAGTATTTT.

This chain connects TRBV7-9 to TRBJ2-5; D is unclear. Germline V CDR1 and CDR2: SEHNR, FQNEAQ (reference sequence). V lost 1 base to trimming and J lost 5 bases, with 8 bases between them. CDR3 length: 13 residues. The CDR3, as DNA: TGTGCCAGCAGCTTAGGGAGTCGGGAGACCCAGTACTTC. This codes for CASSLGSRETQYF.

The chain employs TRBV28 and TRBJ1-2; TRBD1 matches at 7 bases. Trimming took 6 bases from V and 8 from J; bases not matched to a gene: 12. This CDR3 spans 14 amino acids. From germline, CDR1 is MDHEN and CDR2 SYDVKM. CDR3 in amino acids: CASRPGGSEGGYTF. CDR3 nucleotides: TGTGCCAGCAGGCCAGGGGGGAGCGAGGGGGGCTACACCTTC.

The chain employs TRBV7-6 and TRBJ2-1, with D uncertain. Trimming stripped 2 bases from V and 1 base from J, with 18 bases between. This CDR3 has 18 residues. The V gene's germline CDR1 is SGHVS and CDR2 FNYEAQ. The CDR3 spells CASSLFMSGLGSYNEQFF. The CDR3 nucleotides read TGTGCCAGCAGCTTATTTATGTCGGGTTTGGGTTCCTACAATGAGCAGTTCTTC. The variable domain in full, with the rest retrieved from reference TRBV7-6 and TRBJ2-1, is GAGVSQSPRYKVTKRGQDVALRCDPISGHVSLYWYRQALGQGPEFLTYFNYEAQQDKSGLPNDRFSAERPEGSISTLTIQRTEQRDSAMYRCASSLFMSGLGSYNEQFFGPGTRLTVL.

The chain has TRBV5-1 and TRBJ2-1, with 12 bases aligning to TRBD2. J lost 10 bases, V lost 7 bases, and 9 bases had no gene match. Looked up from germline, CDR1 is SGHRS and CDR2 is YFSETQ. The CDR3 extends over 14 amino acids. CDR3 loop: CASSTGLAGPEQFF. The CDR3 DNA reads as TGCGCCAGCTCCACGGGACTAGCGGGTCCCGAGCAGTTCTTC. Full variable domain (remainder filled in from reference TRBV5-1 and TRBJ2-1): KAGVTQTPRYLIKTRGQQVTLSCSPISGHRSVSWYQQTPGQGLQFLFEYFSETQRNKGNFPGRFSGRQFSNSRSEMNVSTLELGDSALYLCASSTGLAGPEQFFGPGTRLTVL.

In its sample, this clone was seen once. The rearrangement uses TRBV19 and TRBJ1-2; 8 bases fit TRBD1. The J segment lost 8 bases and the V segment lost 3 bases, leaving 8 bases of the junction unmatched. CDR3 length equals 14 residues. Germline V gives CDR1 LNHDA, CDR2 SQIVND (reference sequence). CDR3 bases: TGTGCCAGTAGTATCGGCAGGGGGCTAGGGGGCTACACCTTC. Its translation: CASSIGRGLGGYTF.

The chain links TRBV28 to TRBJ2-3; D might be TRBD2 (6 bases). CDR3 length: 16 amino acids. Germline V CDR1 and CDR2: MDHEN, SYDVKM. The ends were cut back, 5 bases at V and 2 bases at J, with 17 bases in the middle. In DNA form, the CDR3 reads TGTGCCAGCAGTCCACCCTGGGGGGTGGACACAGATACGCAGTATTTT. Translation gives CASSPPWGVDTDTQYF.

The chain has TRBV6-5 and TRBJ1-5, with 8 bases aligning to TRBD1. The CDR3 extends over 15 amino acids. V lost 2 bases to trimming and J lost 5 bases; unmatched junction nucleotides: 5. Germline V gives CDR1 MNHEY, CDR2 SVGAGI. CDR3 protein: CASSYRQGLYQPQHF. The CDR3 coding sequence is TGTGCCAGCAGTTACAGACAGGGGCTATATCAGCCCCAGCATTTT.